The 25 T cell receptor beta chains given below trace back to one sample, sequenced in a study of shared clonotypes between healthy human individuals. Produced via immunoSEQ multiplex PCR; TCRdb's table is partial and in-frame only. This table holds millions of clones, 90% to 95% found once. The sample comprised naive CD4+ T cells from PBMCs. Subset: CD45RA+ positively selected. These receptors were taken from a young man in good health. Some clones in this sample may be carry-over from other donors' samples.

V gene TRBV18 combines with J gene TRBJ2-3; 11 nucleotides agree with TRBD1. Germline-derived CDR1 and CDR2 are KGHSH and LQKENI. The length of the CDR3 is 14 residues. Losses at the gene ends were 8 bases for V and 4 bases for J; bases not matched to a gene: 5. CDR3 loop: CASDQGQGADTQYF. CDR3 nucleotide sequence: TGTGCCAGCGACCAGGGACAGGGGGCAGATACGCAGTATTTT. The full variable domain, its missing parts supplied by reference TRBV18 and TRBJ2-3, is NAGVMQNPRHLVRRRGQEARLRCSPMKGHSHVYWYRQLPEEGLKFMVYLQKENIIDESGMPKERFSAEFPKEGPSILRIQQVVRGDSAAYFCASDQGQGADTQYFGPGTRLTVL.

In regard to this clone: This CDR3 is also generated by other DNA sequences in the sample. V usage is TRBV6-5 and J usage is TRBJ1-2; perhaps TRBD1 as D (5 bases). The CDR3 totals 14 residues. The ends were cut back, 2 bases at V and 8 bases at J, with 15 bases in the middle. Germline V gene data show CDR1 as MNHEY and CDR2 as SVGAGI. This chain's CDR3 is CASSYRGQGRGYTF. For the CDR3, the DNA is TGTGCCAGCAGTTACCGCGGGCAGGGACGAGGCTACACCTTC.

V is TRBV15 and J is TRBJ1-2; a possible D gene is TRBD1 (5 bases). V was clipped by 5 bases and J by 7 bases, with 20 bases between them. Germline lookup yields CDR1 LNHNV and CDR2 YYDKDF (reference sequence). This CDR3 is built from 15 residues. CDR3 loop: CATSLGGIGETGYTF. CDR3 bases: TGTGCCACCAGCCTTGGGGGGATCGGCGAGACTGGCTACACCTTC.

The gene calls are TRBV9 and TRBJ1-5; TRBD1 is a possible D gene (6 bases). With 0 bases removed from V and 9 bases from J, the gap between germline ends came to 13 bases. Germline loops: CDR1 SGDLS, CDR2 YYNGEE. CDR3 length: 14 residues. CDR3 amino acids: CASSVVGAGGPQHF. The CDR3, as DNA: TGTGCCAGCAGCGTAGTGGGGGCTGGGGGGCCCCAGCATTTT.

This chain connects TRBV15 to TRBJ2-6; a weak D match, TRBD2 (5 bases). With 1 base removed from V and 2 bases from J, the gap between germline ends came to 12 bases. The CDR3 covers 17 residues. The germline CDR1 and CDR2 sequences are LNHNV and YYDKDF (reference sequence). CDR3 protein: CATSRGRMRAGANVLTF. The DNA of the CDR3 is TGTGCCACCAGCAGAGGTCGTATGAGGGCTGGGGCCAACGTCCTGACTTTC. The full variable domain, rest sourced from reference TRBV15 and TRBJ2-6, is DAMVIQNPRYQVTQFGKPVTLSCSQTLNHNVMYWYQQKSSQAPKLLFHYYDKDFNNEADTPDNFQSRRPNTSFCFLDIRSPGLGDTAMYLCATSRGRMRAGANVLTFGAGSRLTVL.

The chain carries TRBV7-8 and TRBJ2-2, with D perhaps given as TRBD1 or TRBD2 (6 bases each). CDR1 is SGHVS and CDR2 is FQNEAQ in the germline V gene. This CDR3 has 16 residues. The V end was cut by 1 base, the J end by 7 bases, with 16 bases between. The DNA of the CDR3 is TGTGCCAGCAGCTTAGACGGGGGACATCCTAGCGGGGAGCTGTTTTTT. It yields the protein CASSLDGGHPSGELFF.

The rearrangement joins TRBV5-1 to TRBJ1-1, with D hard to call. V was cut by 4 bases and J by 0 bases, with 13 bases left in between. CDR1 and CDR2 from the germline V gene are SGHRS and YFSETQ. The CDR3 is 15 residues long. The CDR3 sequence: CASSERPGMNTEAFF. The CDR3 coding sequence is TGCGCCAGCAGCGAACGTCCGGGAATGAACACTGAAGCTTTCTTT.

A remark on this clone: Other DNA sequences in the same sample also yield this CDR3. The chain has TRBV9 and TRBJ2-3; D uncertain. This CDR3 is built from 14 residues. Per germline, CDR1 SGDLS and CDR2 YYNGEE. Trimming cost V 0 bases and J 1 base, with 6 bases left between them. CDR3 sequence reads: CASSVVPGTDTQYF. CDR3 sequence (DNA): TGTGCCAGCAGCGTAGTCCCCGGCACAGATACGCAGTATTTT.

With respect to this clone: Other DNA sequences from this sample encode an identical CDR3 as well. The DNA for the CDR3 is TGTGCCAGCTCACCGGTAGGCCAAGAGACCCAGTACTTC. Residues: CASSPVGQETQYF. V gene TRBV18 combines with J gene TRBJ2-5; D gene uncertain. The V end lost 3 bases, the J end lost 1 base, and 6 bases lay between the germline ends. From germline, CDR1 is KGHSH and CDR2 LQKENI. The CDR3 length is 13 residues.

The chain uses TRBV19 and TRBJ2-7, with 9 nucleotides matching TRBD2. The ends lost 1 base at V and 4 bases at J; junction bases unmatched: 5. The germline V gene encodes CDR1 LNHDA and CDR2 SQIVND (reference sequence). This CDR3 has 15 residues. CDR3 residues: CASSIVRTSVYEQYF. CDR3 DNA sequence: TGTGCCAGTAGTATAGTGAGGACTAGCGTATACGAGCAGTACTTC.

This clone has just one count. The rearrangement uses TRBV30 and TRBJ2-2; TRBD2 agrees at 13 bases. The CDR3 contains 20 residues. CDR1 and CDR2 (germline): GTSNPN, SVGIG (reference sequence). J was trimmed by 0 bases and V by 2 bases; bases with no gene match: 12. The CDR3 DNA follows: TGTGCCTGGAGTCCCTGGCCCGGACTAGCGGGAGCTTCGAACACCGGGGAGCTGTTTTTT. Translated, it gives CAWSPWPGLAGASNTGELFF.

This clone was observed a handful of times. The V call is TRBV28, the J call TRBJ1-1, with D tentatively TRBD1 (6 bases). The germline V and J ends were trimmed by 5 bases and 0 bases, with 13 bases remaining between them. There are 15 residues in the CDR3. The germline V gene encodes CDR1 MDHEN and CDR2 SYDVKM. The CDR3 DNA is TGTGCCAGCAGTGGCTGGACAGACTTGAACACTGAAGCTTTCTTT. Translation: CASSGWTDLNTEAFF.

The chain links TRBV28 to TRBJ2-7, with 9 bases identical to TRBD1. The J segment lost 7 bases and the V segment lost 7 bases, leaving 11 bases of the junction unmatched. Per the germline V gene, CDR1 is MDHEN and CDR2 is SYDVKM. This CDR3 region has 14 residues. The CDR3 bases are TGTGCCAGCACTCCTGGGGACAGGGATGGGGAGCAGTACTTC. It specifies CASTPGDRDGEQYF. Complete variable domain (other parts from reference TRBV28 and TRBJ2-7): DVKVTQSSRYLVKRTGEKVFLECVQDMDHENMFWYRQDPGLGLRLIYFSYDVKMKEKGDIPEGYSVSREKKERFSLILESASTNQTSMYLCASTPGDRDGEQYFGPGTRLTVT.

CDR3 loop: CASSLHPTGELFF. The CDR3 bases are TGTGCCAGCAGCTTACACCCCACCGGGGAGCTGTTTTTT. V and J are TRBV7-3 and TRBJ2-2; D unresolved. Trimming cost V 2 bases and J 4 bases, with 5 bases left between them. The CDR3 loop spans 13 amino acids. CDR1 and CDR2 (germline): SGHTA, FQGTGA.

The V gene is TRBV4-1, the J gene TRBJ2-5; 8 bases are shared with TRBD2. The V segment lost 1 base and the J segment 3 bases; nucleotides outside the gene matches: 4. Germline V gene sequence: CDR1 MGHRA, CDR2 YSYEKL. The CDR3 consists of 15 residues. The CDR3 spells CASSQVGLVKETQYF. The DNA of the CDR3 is TGCGCCAGCAGCCAAGTGGGACTAGTCAAAGAGACCCAGTACTTC.

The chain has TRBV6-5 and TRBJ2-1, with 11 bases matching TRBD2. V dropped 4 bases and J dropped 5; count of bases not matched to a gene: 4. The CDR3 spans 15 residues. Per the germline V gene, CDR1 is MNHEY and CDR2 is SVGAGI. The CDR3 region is CASSSGTSGNNEQFF. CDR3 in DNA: TGTGCCAGCAGTTCCGGGACTAGCGGAAACAATGAGCAGTTCTTC.

The CDR3 region is CASRSPGGQETQYF. The CDR3 nucleotides are TGTGCCAGCAGATCCCCCGGGGGACAAGAGACCCAGTACTTC. V and J are TRBV28 and TRBJ2-5, with D possibly matching TRBD2 (6 bases). CDR1 is MDHEN, CDR2 SYDVKM, per germline. V lost 6 bases, J lost 2 bases, and 13 bases lay in between. The length of the CDR3 is 14 residues. The full variable domain, in which reference TRBV28 and TRBJ2-5 provide the parts outside the CDR3, is DVKVTQSSRYLVKRTGEKVFLECVQDMDHENMFWYRQDPGLGLRLIYFSYDVKMKEKGDIPEGYSVSREKKERFSLILESASTNQTSMYLCASRSPGGQETQYFGPGTRLLVL.

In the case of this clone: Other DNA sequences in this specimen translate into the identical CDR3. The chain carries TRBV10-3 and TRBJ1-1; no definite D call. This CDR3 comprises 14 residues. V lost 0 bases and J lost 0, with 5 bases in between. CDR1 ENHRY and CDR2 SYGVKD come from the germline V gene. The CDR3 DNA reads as TGTGCCATCAGTGAGTCTAACATGAACACTGAAGCTTTCTTT. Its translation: CAISESNMNTEAFF.

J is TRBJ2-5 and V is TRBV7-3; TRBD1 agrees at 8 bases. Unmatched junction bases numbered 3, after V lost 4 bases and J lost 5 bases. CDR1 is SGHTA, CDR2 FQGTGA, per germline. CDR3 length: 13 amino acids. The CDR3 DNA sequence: TGTGCCAGCAGCTCCCGGGACAGGGAGACCCAGTACTTC. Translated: CASSSRDRETQYF. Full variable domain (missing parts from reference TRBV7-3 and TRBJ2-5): GAGVSQTPSNKVTEKGKYVELRCDPISGHTALYWYRQSLGQGPEFLIYFQGTGAADDSGLPNDRFFAVRPEGSVSTLKIQRTERGDSAVYLCASSSRDRETQYFGPGTRLLVL.

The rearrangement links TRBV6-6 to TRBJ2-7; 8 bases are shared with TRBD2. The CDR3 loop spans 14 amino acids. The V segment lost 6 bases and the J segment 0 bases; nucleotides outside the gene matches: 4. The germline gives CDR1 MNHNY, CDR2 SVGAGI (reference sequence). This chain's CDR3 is CASRRLASSYEQYF. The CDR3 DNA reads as TGTGCCAGCAGGCGACTAGCGAGCTCCTACGAGCAGTACTTC.

The CDR3 coding sequence is TGCGCCAGCAGCCAAGACGATCGGGGAACCTACAATGAGCAGTTCTTC. Its translation: CASSQDDRGTYNEQFF. The rearrangement links TRBV4-1 to TRBJ2-1, with D tentatively TRBD2 (5 bases). The CDR3 loop spans 16 amino acids. Germline lookup yields CDR1 MGHRA and CDR2 YSYEKL. Trimming removed 0 bases from V and 2 bases from J, with 11 bases in between.

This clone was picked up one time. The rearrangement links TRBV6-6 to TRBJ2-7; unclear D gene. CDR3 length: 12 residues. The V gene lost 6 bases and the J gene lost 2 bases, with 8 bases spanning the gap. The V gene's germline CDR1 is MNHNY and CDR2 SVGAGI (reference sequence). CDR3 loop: CASRRGPYEQYF. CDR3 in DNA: TGTGCCAGCAGACGCGGCCCCTACGAGCAGTACTTC.

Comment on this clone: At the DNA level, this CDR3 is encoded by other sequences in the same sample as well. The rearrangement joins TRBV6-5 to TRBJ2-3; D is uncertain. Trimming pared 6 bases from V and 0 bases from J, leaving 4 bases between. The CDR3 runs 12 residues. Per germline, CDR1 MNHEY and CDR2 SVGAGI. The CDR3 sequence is CASRASTDTQYF. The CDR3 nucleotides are TGTGCCAGCAGAGCTAGCACAGATACGCAGTATTTT.

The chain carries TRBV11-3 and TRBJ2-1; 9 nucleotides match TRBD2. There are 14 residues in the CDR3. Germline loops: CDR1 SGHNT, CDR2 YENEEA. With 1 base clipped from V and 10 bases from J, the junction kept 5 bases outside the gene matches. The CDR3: CASSLAPAGGEQFF. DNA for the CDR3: TGTGCCAGCAGCTTAGCCCCAGCGGGAGGCGAGCAGTTCTTC.

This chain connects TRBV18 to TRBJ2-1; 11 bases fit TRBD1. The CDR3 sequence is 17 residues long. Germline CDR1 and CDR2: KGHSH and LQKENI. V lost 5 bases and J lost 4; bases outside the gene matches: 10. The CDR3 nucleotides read TGTGCCAGCTCAACCCGGGACAGGGGGAATCCTTACAATGAGCAGTTCTTC. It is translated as CASSTRDRGNPYNEQFF.